The TCR beta chain under discussion was sequenced for a study of T-cell reconstitution after alpha-beta-depleted transplantation in children. Using unique molecular identifiers, the investigators prepared the TCRbeta library. TCRdb re-analysed the PCR reads in MiXCR, keeping a single row per CDR3 protein. The profile shows 600,000 to 700,000 distinct CDR3 sequences, approximately 17% of them singletons. The length of the CDR3 is 17 residues. Per the germline V gene, CDR1 is LGHNA and CDR2 is YSLEER. V was cut by 0 bases and J by 0 bases, with 12 bases left in between. The chain links TRBV4-3 to TRBJ2-1; no reliable D call. The specimen was PBMCs from the stem cell graft donor, collected from the stem cell graft. The TCR sequence derives from a human donor who donated a stem cell graft to a child with acute myeloid leukemia. CDR3 sequence reads: CASSQDPDRSSYNEQFF. The CDR3 nucleotides read TGCGCCAGCAGCCAAGATCCCGACCGGAGCTCCTACAATGAGCAGTTCTTC.